The sequence of this T cell receptor (beta chain) was determined in a study of CD8 T cells in Susac syndrome. When the RNA was reverse transcribed, random hexamers were used with an input of about 0.5 to 1 ug. The immunoSEQ assay covered 54 Vbeta and 13 Jbeta segments for CDR3. One entry per CDR3 protein, called by TCRdb with MiXCR from the immunoSEQ multiplex PCR reads. This sample has some 260,000 distinct CDR3 sequences, with approximately 81% found just once. A single count supports this clonotype. Peripheral blood CD8+ and CD4+ T cells were profiled by TCR beta sequencing. Relapsing-remitting disease, either stable or active, was present in the multiple sclerosis controls, who were treatment-naive patients. Isolation of CD8+ and CD4+ T cells was performed negatively, whereas enrichment of TEMRA cells was done by FACS. Germline lookup yields CDR1 SGHTA and CDR2 FQGTGA. V was pared by 5 bases and J by 6 bases, with 12 bases of the junction left unmatched. This CDR3 has 18 amino acids.

V gene TRBV7-3 combines with J gene TRBJ2-2, with 13 positions matching TRBD2. This sequence originates from a human donor with multiple sclerosis. Sequenced material: CD8+ T cells from PBMCs. In DNA form, the CDR3 reads TGTGCCAGCAGCGGGACTAGCGGGAAGTCGGTCCCCCCCGGGGAGCTGTTTTTT. Translating it yields CASSGTSGKSVPPGELFF.